This TCR beta chain was found in a study of T cells after yellow fever vaccination. CDR3 length: 14 residues. V was cut by 3 bases and J by 4 bases, with 12 bases left in between. Germline-derived CDR1 and CDR2 are SGHTA and FQGNSA. Study observations and caveats: Among all clonotypes, a small share was observed in both CD4 and CD8 compartments.

TCRdb itself ran the 5' RACE reads through MiXCR, one entry per CDR3 protein. The table lists some 32,000 distinct CDR3 sequences, approximately 7% of them singletons. Many counts were recorded for this clonotype. The sequencing here drew on PBMCs, either bulk or a sorted T-cell subset (CD4+, CD8+, memory, or dextramer-sorted; not recorded which), taken on the day of the first yellow fever vaccination. The receptor comes from a man younger than 30 who received the YFV17D yellow fever vaccine. This chain links TRBV7-2 with TRBJ1-2; tentatively, D is TRBD1 (5 bases). Here the CDR3 DNA reads TGTGCCAGCAGCTTCGCCCGGGGCGCCTATGGCTACACCTTC. It codes for CASSFARGAYGYTF.